Included here is one TCR beta chain sequence, with context. Its specificity is not known. Reverse transcription of all isolated RNA meant that expressed TCRB transcripts were sequenced. Naive, central memory and regulatory T cell samples came to a mean of around 3.3 million reads. Method: immunoSEQ multiplex PCR; TCRdb's copy keeps in-frame clones and lacks some. The profile covers approximately 600,000 clones, with roughly an eighth appearing a single time and around 0.12% taken by the ten largest. This sample is part of a study of beta chain features in type 1 diabetes. General study points: Within each of all four CD4+ subsets, Type 1 diabetes patients had TCRB CDR3s that were moderately but significantly shorter.

The clonotype originates from a man younger than 45 with type 1 diabetes. The specimen sequenced was naive CD4+ T cells from blood.

CDR3 bases: TGTGCCAGCAGCATAGGATCTAGCGGGGTCCTCAATGAGCAGTTCTTC. Translation gives CASSIGSSGVLNEQFF. The chain recombines TRBV5-4 with TRBJ2-1; 9 nucleotides match TRBD2. The CDR3 has 16 amino acids. Trimming cost V 4 bases and J 6 bases; bases outside gene matches: 11. Germline lookup yields CDR1 SGHNT and CDR2 YYREEE (reference sequence).